Below, 18 T cell receptor beta chains from the same sample are listed, as sequenced in a study of long-term antiretroviral therapy in people with HIV. Researchers report immunoSEQ v3.0 was run at survey level. Assay used: immunoSEQ multiplex PCR; TCRdb lists only in-frame clones, some missing. The sample carries tens of thousands of clones, roughly 84% recorded once. Sample: unsorted PBMCs, taken 2 years after starting antiretroviral therapy. These receptors all come from a man aged 50 to 59 with HIV.

The chain employs TRBV19 and TRBJ1-3; no firm D call. V was shortened by 9 bases and J by 4 bases, with 13 bases between the two germline ends. CDR1 is LNHDA, CDR2 SQIVND, per germline (reference sequence). The CDR3 has 13 amino acids. In DNA form, the CDR3 reads TGTGCCAGCAAGACCCAAGAGGGAAACACCATATATTTT. Its protein product is CASKTQEGNTIYF.

This clone was seen just once. The chain recombines TRBV19 with TRBJ2-2; perhaps TRBD2 as D (5 bases). Germline values: CDR1 LNHDA, CDR2 SQIVND (reference sequence). Trimming cost V 0 bases and J 4 bases, with 12 bases left between them. The CDR3 spans 16 residues. CDR3 DNA sequence: TGTGCCAGTAGTATAGAGGCGGGCGCCGGCACCGGGGAGCTGTTTTTT. Translating it yields CASSIEAGAGTGELFF.

V usage is TRBV7-9 and J usage is TRBJ2-1; 12 bases are a match to TRBD2. The CDR3 contains 16 residues. Germline values: CDR1 SEHNR, CDR2 FQNEAQ (reference sequence). V trimming: 7 bases; J trimming: 7 bases; junction bases outside the gene matches: 11. The CDR3 loop reads CASNPPASGRENEQFF. In nucleotides, the CDR3 is TGTGCCAGCAATCCCCCTGCTAGCGGGAGGGAAAATGAGCAGTTCTTC.

The CDR3, as DNA: TGTGCCAGCAGCATTGTCATCAATACCTACGAGCAGTACTTC. The encoded protein is CASSIVINTYEQYF. The chain couples TRBV7-2 to TRBJ2-7; D uncertain. The CDR3 runs to 14 residues. V was shortened by 5 bases and J by 2 bases, with 13 bases between the two germline ends. Germline V gene sequence: CDR1 SGHTA, CDR2 FQGNSA.

The chain couples TRBV5-1 to TRBJ1-1; no clear D gene. Germline V gives CDR1 SGHRS, CDR2 YFSETQ. V dropped 1 base and J dropped 1 base, with 8 bases sitting between them. CDR3 length: 14 residues. CDR3: CASSLISGNTEAFF. CDR3 nucleotides: TGCGCCAGCAGCTTGATCTCTGGGAACACTGAAGCTTTCTTT. The entire variable domain, with the rest obtained from reference TRBV5-1 and TRBJ1-1, is as follows: KAGVTQTPRYLIKTRGQQVTLSCSPISGHRSVSWYQQTPGQGLQFLFEYFSETQRNKGNFPGRFSGRQFSNSRSEMNVSTLELGDSALYLCASSLISGNTEAFFGQGTRLTVV.

This chain uses TRBV4-3 with TRBJ1-2; D call uncertain. This CDR3 has 13 amino acids. The ends were cut back, 5 bases at V and 6 bases at J, with 13 bases in the middle. Per the germline V gene, CDR1 is LGHNA and CDR2 is YSLEER. The chain's CDR3 is CASSREIGHGYTF. Here the CDR3 DNA reads TGCGCCAGCAGCAGGGAGATAGGGCATGGCTACACCTTC.

CDR3 sequence: CASSRKTGPNTEAFF. The CDR3, as DNA: TGTGCCAGCAGTAGAAAGACAGGGCCGAACACTGAAGCTTTCTTT. The J gene is TRBJ1-1, the V gene TRBV7-2; 7 bases are shared with TRBD1. J was trimmed by 1 base and V by 6 bases; bases with no gene match: 8. The CDR3 runs to 15 residues. Germline CDR1 SGHTA, CDR2 FQGNSA.

The chain carries TRBV7-2 and TRBJ2-1, with 8 bases lining up with TRBD1. The CDR3 is 15 amino acids. V was pared by 5 bases and J by 7 bases, with 10 bases of the junction left unmatched. Germline V lookup: CDR1 SGHTA, CDR2 FQGNSA. Written as DNA, the CDR3 is TGTGCCAGCAGCCCCCCGGACAGGGCCTCGAATGAGCAGTTCTTC. Translating gives CASSPPDRASNEQFF. Together with reference TRBV7-2 and TRBJ2-1, the CDR3 gives the full variable domain: GAGVSQSPSNKVTEKGKDVELRCDPISGHTALYWYRQSLGQGLEFLIYFQGNSAPDKSGLPSDRFSAERTGGSVSTLTIQRTQQEDSAVYLCASSPPDRASNEQFFGPGTRLTVL.

The rearrangement uses TRBV10-3 and TRBJ2-3; D is perhaps TRBD1 or TRBD2 (9 bases each). The germline gives CDR1 ENHRY, CDR2 SYGVKD. This CDR3 has 20 residues. V lost 6 bases, J lost 1 base, and 29 bases lay in between. The CDR3 protein is CAISSLGQGSSGTGTDTQYF. CDR3 nucleotides: TGTGCCATCAGCTCACTAGGACAGGGGTCTAGCGGGACCGGCACAGATACGCAGTATTTT.

The chain employs TRBV6-1 and TRBJ2-7; D is possibly TRBD2 (6 bases). The ends were cut back, 6 bases at V and 6 bases at J, with 15 bases in the middle. This CDR3 has 13 residues. Germline CDR1 MNHNS, CDR2 SASEGT. This chain's CDR3 is CASRVTGGVEQYF. The CDR3, as DNA: TGTGCCAGCAGAGTGACCGGAGGGGTCGAGCAGTACTTC.

The chain recombines TRBV2 with TRBJ1-1, with D possibly being TRBD1 (5 bases). The germline V gene encodes CDR1 SNHLY and CDR2 FYNNEI. This CDR3 has 14 amino acids. V was pared by 6 bases and J by 0 bases, with 11 bases between. The CDR3 DNA is TGTGCCAGCAGAACCAGGGCCATGAACACTGAAGCTTTCTTT. Protein sequence: CASRTRAMNTEAFF.

In this sample, this clone is medium-sized. The CDR3 DNA sequence: TGTGCCAGTAGCTGGGGATATAGCAATCAGCCCCAGCATTTT. It translates to CASSWGYSNQPQHF. The chain uses TRBV19 and TRBJ1-5; no clear D. V was trimmed by 6 bases and J by 0 bases, leaving 9 bases between them. This CDR3 region has 14 residues. The germline V gene encodes CDR1 LNHDA and CDR2 SQIVND (reference sequence).

The chain combines TRBV6-6 with TRBJ1-5; TRBD1 aligns across 7 bases. Losses at the gene ends were 8 bases for V and 4 bases for J; bases not matched to a gene: 8. CDR1 is MNHNY and CDR2 is SVGAGI in the germline V gene (reference sequence). CDR3 length: 14 residues. In nucleotides, the CDR3 is TGTGCCAGCGTGGACAGGCAAATGAATCAGCCCCAGCATTTT. It translates to CASVDRQMNQPQHF.

The chain combines TRBV7-6 with TRBJ2-2, with unresolved D. Germline V gene data show CDR1 as SGHVS and CDR2 as FNYEAQ. Trimming shortened V by 4 bases and J by 1 base, and 10 bases separated the two germline ends. CDR3 length equals 15 residues. The CDR3 protein is CASSSPGVNTGELFF. The CDR3 DNA is TGTGCCAGCAGCTCCCCTGGGGTGAACACCGGGGAGCTGTTTTTT.

The V gene is TRBV7-8, the J gene TRBJ2-7, with 8 bases fitting TRBD2. Germline V gene data show CDR1 as SGHVS and CDR2 as FQNEAQ. The CDR3 spans 15 residues. The J segment lost 2 bases and the V segment lost 1 base, leaving 4 bases of the junction unmatched. The CDR3 sequence: CASSLGGGSAYEQYF. As DNA, the CDR3 is TGTGCCAGCAGCTTAGGCGGGGGGTCGGCCTACGAGCAGTACTTC.

The V gene is TRBV7-9, the J gene TRBJ2-5; D unclear. CDR1 is SEHNR and CDR2 is FQNEAQ in the germline V gene (reference sequence). CDR3 length: 12 residues. Trimming took 4 bases from V and 3 from J, leaving 6 bases between them. The CDR3 DNA follows: TGTGCCAGCAGCTCTGTTGAAGAGACCCAGTACTTC. Translated: CASSSVEETQYF.

The J gene is TRBJ1-1, the V gene TRBV28; tentative D call: TRBD1 (6 bases). V was pared by 3 bases and J by 1 base, with 21 bases between. This CDR3 is built from 18 residues. The germline CDR1 and CDR2 sequences are MDHEN and SYDVKM. The CDR3 DNA is TGTGCCAGCAGTTTTTTCTCGGGGGGGCGATGGGGGAACACTGAAGCTTTCTTT. Residues: CASSFFSGGRWGNTEAFF.

The V gene is TRBV19, the J gene TRBJ2-3, with D uncertain. V was trimmed by 7 bases and J by 4 bases, leaving 15 bases between them. Germline V gene sequence: CDR1 LNHDA, CDR2 SQIVND (reference sequence). The CDR3 extends over 14 amino acids. The CDR3 sequence is CASKTPMSADTQYF. In nucleotides, the CDR3 is TGTGCCAGTAAGACCCCAATGTCGGCAGATACGCAGTATTTT.